The T cell receptor (beta chain) described here comes from a study of T cell responses to AZD1222 COVID-19 vaccine. The V gene lost 6 bases and the J gene lost 4 bases, with 10 bases spanning the gap. The germline gives CDR1 MNHEY, CDR2 SVGAGI. This CDR3 has 13 amino acids. Clones were sequenced by immunoSEQ multiplex PCR, and TCRdb holds only the in-frame ones, with some missing. The sample gives some 150,000 clones, approximately 90% of which show up once; 2.6% is in the top ten. The specimen comprised peripheral blood, sampled on day 0 of AZD1222 vaccination. The rearrangement uses TRBV6-5 and TRBJ2-1; D unresolved. This sequence originates from an adult in good health. CDR3 coding DNA: TGTGCCAGCAGAGATCTGGGATACAATGAGCAGTTCTTC. It encodes CASRDLGYNEQFF.